These 25 T cell receptor beta chains originate from one sample sequenced in a study of blood T cells in healthy people across ages. PCR was performed a second time for roughly 7 to 12 cycles using a sample-barcoded 5' primer and a J-beta primer mix. MiXCR, applied by TCRdb to the 5' RACE reads, yields one record per CDR3 protein. This sample has 450,000 to 700,000 distinct CDR3 sequences, with 27% found just once. What was sequenced was blood. The receptor set was obtained from a woman between 65 and 79 years old in good health.

This clonotype was seen only a few times. The genes are TRBV7-6 and TRBJ2-7; 10 bases align to TRBD1. Germline loops: CDR1 SGHVS, CDR2 FNYEAQ. Unmatched junction bases numbered 5, after V lost 2 bases and J lost 1 base. The CDR3 is made up of 16 amino acids. The CDR3 protein is CASSLSPGQGSYEQYF. The CDR3 DNA reads TGTGCCAGCAGCTTATCTCCGGGACAGGGGTCCTACGAGCAGTACTTC.

Of note for this clonotype: Sequence at one end of the junction differs from germline and may be a read error. The chain recombines TRBV4-2 with TRBJ2-5; 8 nucleotides agree with TRBD2. Looked up from germline, CDR1 is LGHNA and CDR2 is YNFKEQ. This CDR3 comprises 12 residues. CDR3 sequence: CASSQDRGGFFF. In nucleotides, the CDR3 is TGTGCCAGCAGCCAAGACCGGGGGGGGTTCTTCTTC.

Only a few counts were recorded for this clonotype. V gene TRBV9 combines with J gene TRBJ2-1; 8 bases are shared with TRBD2. The V gene's germline CDR1 is SGDLS and CDR2 YYNGEE. J lost 4 bases, V lost 0 bases, and 3 bases had no gene match. This CDR3 comprises 15 residues. The CDR3 reads CASSVDSGTYNEQFF. CDR3 nucleotides: TGTGCCAGCAGCGTAGATAGCGGGACGTACAATGAGCAGTTCTTC.

J is TRBJ2-7 and V is TRBV10-3; 7 bases match TRBD1. The CDR3 covers 15 residues. Germline V gene sequence: CDR1 ENHRY, CDR2 SYGVKD. The V and J ends lost 4 bases and 3 bases, in that order; junction bases with no gene match: 9. CDR3 coding DNA: TGTGCCATCAGTGTGTCCAAGGGGGCTATCTACGAGCAGTACTTC. It codes for CAISVSKGAIYEQYF.

The chain links TRBV7-2 to TRBJ2-7, with 7 bases aligning to TRBD2. V lost 6 bases and J lost 5; bases outside the gene matches: 7. Germline loops: CDR1 SGHTA, CDR2 FQGNSA. The CDR3 extends over 13 amino acids. The CDR3 here is CASRRTSGDEQYF. CDR3 nucleotides: TGTGCCAGCAGGCGTACAAGCGGGGACGAGCAGTACTTC.

This clonotype was picked up a small number of times. The CDR3 loop is CTSSSRLASNEQFF. CDR3 in DNA: TGTACCAGCAGCTCACGACTAGCGTCCAATGAGCAGTTCTTC. The gene calls are TRBV7-2 and TRBJ2-1, with 8 bases lining up with TRBD2. CDR1 and CDR2 from the germline V gene are SGHTA and FQGNSA. CDR3 length: 14 amino acids. V trimming: 4 bases; J trimming: 6 bases; junction bases outside the gene matches: 5. Combining the CDR3 with reference TRBV7-2 and TRBJ2-1 gives the whole variable domain GAGVSQSPSNKVTEKGKDVELRCDPISGHTALYWYRQSLGQGLEFLIYFQGNSAPDKSGLPSDRFSAERTGGSVSTLTIQRTQQEDSAVYLCTSSSRLASNEQFFGPGTRLTVL.

The sample holds many counts of this clonotype. V usage is TRBV10-2 and J usage is TRBJ1-5, with 9 bases that match TRBD1. In germline, CDR1 is WSHSY, CDR2 SAAADI. This CDR3 is 13 amino acids long. The ends lost 5 bases at V and 5 bases at J; junction bases unmatched: 1. The chain's CDR3 is CASSRQGDQPQHF. DNA for the CDR3: TGCGCCAGCAGTCGACAGGGGGATCAGCCCCAGCATTTT.

This clonotype was seen more than once but under ten times. The CDR3 DNA sequence: TGTGCCAGCAGCCAGGATGGGACTAGCGGGGAAGAGACCCAGTACTTC. Its protein product is CASSQDGTSGEETQYF. The V gene is TRBV4-2, the J gene TRBJ2-5, with TRBD2 matching over 13 bases. J was trimmed by 3 bases and V by 3 bases; bases with no gene match: 4. CDR1 is LGHNA and CDR2 is YNFKEQ in the germline V gene. The CDR3 is 16 amino acids.

This chain connects TRBV20-1 to TRBJ2-1; 7 bases fit TRBD2. V shed 7 bases and J 7 bases; nucleotides not matched to a gene: 7. The CDR3 runs 12 residues. Per the germline V gene, CDR1 is DFQATT and CDR2 is SNEGSKA (reference sequence). The CDR3 region is CSVNRGDNEQFF. CDR3 nucleotide sequence: TGCAGTGTGAACCGGGGGGATAATGAGCAGTTCTTC.

The V gene is TRBV20-1, the J gene TRBJ1-4, with D unclear. CDR1 is DFQATT and CDR2 is SNEGSKA in the germline V gene (reference sequence). This CDR3 comprises 11 residues. V was trimmed by 3 bases and J by 5 bases, leaving 4 bases between them. The CDR3 sequence: CSASENEKLFF. CDR3 nucleotide sequence: TGCAGTGCTAGCGAGAATGAAAAACTGTTTTTT.

The sample holds one count of this clonotype. V is TRBV2 and J is TRBJ1-2, with D perhaps TRBD1 (5 bases). Germline values: CDR1 SNHLY, CDR2 FYNNEI. The V and J ends lost 6 bases and 5 bases respectively, with 19 bases between them. The CDR3 totals 15 residues. CDR3 sequence reads: CASSETPGLNYGYTF. Written as DNA, the CDR3 is TGTGCCAGCAGCGAAACCCCGGGACTGAATTATGGCTACACCTTC.

This CDR3 is CASLGRGQETQYF. CDR3 nucleotides: TGTGCCAGTTTGGGCAGGGGTCAAGAGACCCAGTACTTC. V is TRBV3-1 and J is TRBJ2-5; TRBD1 is a possible D gene (6 bases). Per the germline V gene, CDR1 is LGHDT and CDR2 is YNNKEL (reference sequence). V was cut by 9 bases and J by 2 bases, with 13 bases left in between. This CDR3 spans 13 amino acids.

The chain is built from TRBV7-3 and TRBJ2-5, with D uncertain. This CDR3 has 14 residues. Looked up from germline, CDR1 is SGHTA and CDR2 is FQGTGA. The V end lost 0 bases, the J end lost 7 bases, and 12 bases lay between the germline ends. The CDR3 loop reads CASSLTSRPGTQYF. The DNA of the CDR3 is TGTGCCAGCAGCTTAACTAGCCGCCCAGGGACCCAGTACTTC. Filled out from reference TRBV7-3 and TRBJ2-5, the complete variable domain reads GAGVSQTPSNKVTEKGKYVELRCDPISGHTALYWYRQSLGQGPEFLIYFQGTGAADDSGLPNDRFFAVRPEGSVSTLKIQRTERGDSAVYLCASSLTSRPGTQYFGPGTRLLVL.

The sample holds a few counts of this clonotype. One end of the junction does not line up with germline, which may come from a read error. Written as DNA, the CDR3 is TGTGTCAGCAGCCAAGCGGTATGGGGGGTCCTACCCAAGAGCACAGATACGCAGTATTTT. Its protein is CVSSQAVWGVLPKSTDTQYF. V is TRBV4-2 and J is TRBJ2-3; perhaps TRBD2 as D (6 bases). In germline, CDR1 is LGHNA, CDR2 YNFKEQ. The CDR3 has 20 amino acids.

The rearrangement joins TRBV6-5 to TRBJ1-5; 8 nucleotides line up with TRBD1. Germline CDR1 MNHEY, CDR2 SVGAGI. The CDR3 is 15 amino acids. V lost 0 bases to trimming and J lost 6 bases; unmatched junction nucleotides: 4. In nucleotides, the CDR3 is TGTGCCAGCAGTTACTCGCAGGGGGCGGGTCAGCCCCAGCATTTT. It yields the protein CASSYSQGAGQPQHF.

In its sample, this clonotype was seen many times. The J gene is TRBJ1-4, the V gene TRBV4-2, with 9 positions matching TRBD1. The CDR3 is made up of 14 amino acids. Per the germline V gene, CDR1 is LGHNA and CDR2 is YNFKEQ. V shed 4 bases and J 6 bases; nucleotides not matched to a gene: 3. In DNA form, the CDR3 reads TGTGCCAGCAGCCGCGACAGGGGGGATGAAAAACTGTTTTTT. It specifies CASSRDRGDEKLFF.

The table lists this clonotype with a few counts. The rearrangement links TRBV3-1 to TRBJ1-4; maybe TRBD1 (5 bases). The CDR3 runs to 16 residues. V was clipped by 0 bases and J by 5 bases, with 13 bases between them. Germline V lookup: CDR1 LGHDT, CDR2 YNNKEL (reference sequence). CDR3 loop: CASSQDYRDLNEKLFF. The CDR3 DNA follows: TGTGCCAGCAGCCAAGACTATCGGGACTTGAATGAAAAACTGTTTTTT. The full variable domain, completed using reference TRBV3-1 and TRBJ1-4, is DTAVSQTPKYLVTQMGNDKSIKCEQNLGHDTMYWYKQDSKKFLKIMFSYNNKELIINETVPNRFSPKSPDKAHLNLHINSLELGDSAVYFCASSQDYRDLNEKLFFGSGTQLSVL.

This clonotype was seen a handful of times. The genes are TRBV7-3 and TRBJ2-5; 7 positions match TRBD1. CDR1 is SGHTA and CDR2 is FQGTGA in the germline V gene. The CDR3 extends over 14 amino acids. J was trimmed by 5 bases and V by 6 bases; bases with no gene match: 9. The chain's CDR3 is CASSSDRVGETQYF. CDR3 nucleotides: TGTGCCAGCAGTTCTGACAGGGTGGGGGAGACCCAGTACTTC.

Only a few counts were recorded for this clonotype. This chain's CDR3 is CASNPHPNYGYTF. CDR3 coding DNA: TGTGCCAGCAACCCGCACCCCAACTATGGCTACACCTTC. The chain carries TRBV11-2 and TRBJ1-2; D remains unclear. Germline loops: CDR1 SGHAT, CDR2 FQNNGV. The CDR3 is made up of 13 amino acids. V gave up 7 bases and J gave up 2 bases, with 11 bases separating them.

V and J are TRBV12-3 or TRBV12-4 and TRBJ1-1, with 10 bases identical to TRBD1. With 5 bases clipped from V and 4 bases from J, the junction kept 4 bases outside the gene matches. The CDR3 has 14 residues. The CDR3 DNA reads TGTGCCAGCAGTACCGGGACAGGGGTCACTGAAGCTTTCTTT. This gives the protein CASSTGTGVTEAFF.

In this sample, this clonotype turned up a few times. This sequence joins TRBV29-1 and TRBJ1-2; D may be TRBD1 (5 bases). V shed 5 bases and J shed 6 bases, with 22 bases lying between them. There are 15 residues in the CDR3. Germline CDR1 is SQVTM and CDR2 is ANQGSEA. The CDR3 loop is CSVIDGPGIGHGYTF. In DNA form, the CDR3 reads TGCAGCGTTATAGATGGCCCAGGGATAGGCCATGGCTACACCTTC. The full variable domain, rest sourced from reference TRBV29-1 and TRBJ1-2, is SAVISQKPSRDICQRGTSLTIQCQVDSQVTMMFWYRQQPGQSLTLIATANQGSEATYESGFVIDKFPISRPNLTFSTLTVSNMSPEDSSIYLCSVIDGPGIGHGYTFGSGTRLTVV.

In its sample, this clonotype was seen many times. The rearrangement links TRBV3-1 to TRBJ2-5; 7 nucleotides line up with TRBD2. Germline V CDR1 and CDR2: LGHDT, YNNKEL (reference sequence). This CDR3 region has 15 residues. Trimming removed 6 bases from V and 2 bases from J; junction bases left unmatched: 9. CDR3 in amino acids: CASRPYASGQETQYF. The CDR3, as DNA: TGTGCCAGCAGACCCTATGCTAGCGGACAAGAGACCCAGTACTTC.

This clonotype was seen a few times. V usage is TRBV2 and J usage is TRBJ1-5; the D is unclear. The CDR3 runs 15 residues. The V and J ends lost 3 bases and 5 bases respectively, with 14 bases between them. Germline-derived CDR1 and CDR2 are SNHLY and FYNNEI. The CDR3 spells CASSELGYAHQPQHF. The CDR3 bases are TGTGCCAGCAGTGAGCTAGGGTATGCCCATCAGCCCCAGCATTTT. Based on the CDR3 plus reference TRBV2 and TRBJ1-5, the full variable domain is EPEVTQTPSHQVTQMGQEVILRCVPISNHLYFYWYRQILGQKVEFLVSFYNNEISEKSEIFDDQFSVERPDGSNFTLKIRSTKLEDSAMYFCASSELGYAHQPQHFGDGTRLSIL.

V usage is TRBV5-1 and J usage is TRBJ2-5; D not certain. The J call may be in error: the DNA end matches TRBJ2-7 better. CDR3 length: 14 residues. Germline CDR1 and CDR2: SGHRS and YFSETQ. Here the CDR3 reads CASSLGLPPYEQYF. As DNA, the CDR3 is TGCGCCAGCAGCTTGGGTCTACCACCCTACGAGCAGTACTTC.

This clonotype was seen at least ten times. The chain links TRBV6-6 to TRBJ2-7; 9 positions agree with TRBD1. Unmatched junction bases numbered 3, after V lost 4 bases and J lost 2 bases. Per the germline V gene, CDR1 is MNHNY and CDR2 is SVGAGI (reference sequence). There are 14 residues in the CDR3. The CDR3 DNA is TGTGCCAGCAGTTCTGGACAGGGGACCTACGAGCAGTACTTC. Encoded protein: CASSSGQGTYEQYF.